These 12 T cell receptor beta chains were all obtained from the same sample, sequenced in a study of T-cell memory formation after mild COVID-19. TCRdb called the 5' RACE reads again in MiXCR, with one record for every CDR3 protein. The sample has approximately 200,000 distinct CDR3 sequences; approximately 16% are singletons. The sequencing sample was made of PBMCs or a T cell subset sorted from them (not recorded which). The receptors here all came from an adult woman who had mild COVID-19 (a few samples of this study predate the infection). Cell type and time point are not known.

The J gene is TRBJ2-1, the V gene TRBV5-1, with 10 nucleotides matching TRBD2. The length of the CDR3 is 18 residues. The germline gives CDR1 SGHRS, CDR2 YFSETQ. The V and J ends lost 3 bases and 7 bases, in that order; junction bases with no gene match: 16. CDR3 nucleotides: TGCGCCAGCAGCTCCCCTAAAAGGCCGGGACTAGCGTGGAATGAGCAGTTCTTC. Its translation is CASSSPKRPGLAWNEQFF.

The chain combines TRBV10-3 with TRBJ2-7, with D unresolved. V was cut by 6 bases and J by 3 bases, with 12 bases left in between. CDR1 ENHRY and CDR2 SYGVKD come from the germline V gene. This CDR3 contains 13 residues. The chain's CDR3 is CAISGLPSYEQYF. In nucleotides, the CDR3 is TGTGCCATCAGCGGGCTTCCCAGCTACGAGCAGTACTTC.

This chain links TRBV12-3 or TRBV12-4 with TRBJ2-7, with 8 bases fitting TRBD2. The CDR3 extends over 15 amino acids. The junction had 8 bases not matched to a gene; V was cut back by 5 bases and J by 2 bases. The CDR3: CASSPRTSFTYEQYF. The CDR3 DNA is TGTGCCAGCAGTCCCCGGACTAGCTTCACCTACGAGCAGTACTTC.

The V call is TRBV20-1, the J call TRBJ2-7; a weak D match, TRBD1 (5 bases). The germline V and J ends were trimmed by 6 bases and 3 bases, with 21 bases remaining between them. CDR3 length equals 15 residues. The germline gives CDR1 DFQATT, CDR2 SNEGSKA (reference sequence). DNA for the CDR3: TGCAGTGCCCGGACAATTCGCCTGAGCCGCTACGAGCAGTACTTC. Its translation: CSARTIRLSRYEQYF.

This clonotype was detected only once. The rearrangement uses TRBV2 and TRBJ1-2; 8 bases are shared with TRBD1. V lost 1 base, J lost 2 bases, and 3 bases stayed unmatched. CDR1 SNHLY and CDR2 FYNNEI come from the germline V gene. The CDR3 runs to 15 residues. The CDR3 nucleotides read TGTGCCAGCAGTGAAGGACAGGGGCGCAACTATGGCTACACCTTC. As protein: CASSEGQGRNYGYTF.

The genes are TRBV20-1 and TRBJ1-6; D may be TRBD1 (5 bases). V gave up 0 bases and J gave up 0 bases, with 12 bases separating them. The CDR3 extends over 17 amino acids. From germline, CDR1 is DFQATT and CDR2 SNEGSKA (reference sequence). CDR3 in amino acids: CSARDLTESSYNSPLHF. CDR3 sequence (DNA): TGCAGTGCTAGAGACCTGACAGAGAGCTCCTATAATTCACCCCTCCACTTT.

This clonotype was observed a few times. CDR3 in amino acids: CASSLMLAVYEQYF. CDR3 sequence (DNA): TGTGCCAGCAGTTTGATGCTAGCGGTGTACGAGCAGTACTTC. V and J are TRBV12-3 or TRBV12-4 and TRBJ2-7; 7 nucleotides align to TRBD2. This CDR3 is built from 14 residues. V lost 3 bases and J lost 4; bases outside the gene matches: 6.

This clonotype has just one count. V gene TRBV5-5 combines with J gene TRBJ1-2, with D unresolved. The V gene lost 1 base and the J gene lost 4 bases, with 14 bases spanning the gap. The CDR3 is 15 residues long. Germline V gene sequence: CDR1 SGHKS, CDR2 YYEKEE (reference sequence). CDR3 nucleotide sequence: TGTGCCAGCAGCTTGCTGGCGGGCCATTCCTATGGCTACACCTTC. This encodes CASSLLAGHSYGYTF.

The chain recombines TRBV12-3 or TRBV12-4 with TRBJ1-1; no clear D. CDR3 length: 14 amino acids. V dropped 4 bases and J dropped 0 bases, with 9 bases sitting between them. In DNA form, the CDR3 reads TGTGCCAGCAGTTCAAAAACAGTGAACACTGAAGCTTTCTTT. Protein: CASSSKTVNTEAFF.

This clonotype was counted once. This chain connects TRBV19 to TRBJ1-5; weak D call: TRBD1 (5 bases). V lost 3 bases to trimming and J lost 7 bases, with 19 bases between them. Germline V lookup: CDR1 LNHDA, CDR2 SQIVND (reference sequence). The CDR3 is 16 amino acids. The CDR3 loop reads CASSIVGTPPRQPQHF. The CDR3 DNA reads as TGTGCCAGTAGTATCGTAGGGACGCCGCCACGGCAGCCCCAGCATTTT.

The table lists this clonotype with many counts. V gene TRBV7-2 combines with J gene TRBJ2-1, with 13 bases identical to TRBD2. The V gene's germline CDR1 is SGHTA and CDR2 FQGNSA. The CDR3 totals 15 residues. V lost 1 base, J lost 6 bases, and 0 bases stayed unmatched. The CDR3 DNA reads TGTGCCAGCAGCTTAGGACTAGCGGGGGGCAATGAGCAGTTCTTC. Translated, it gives CASSLGLAGGNEQFF. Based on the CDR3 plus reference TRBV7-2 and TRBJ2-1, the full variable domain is GAGVSQSPSNKVTEKGKDVELRCDPISGHTALYWYRQSLGQGLEFLIYFQGNSAPDKSGLPSDRFSAERTGGSVSTLTIQRTQQEDSAVYLCASSLGLAGGNEQFFGPGTRLTVL.

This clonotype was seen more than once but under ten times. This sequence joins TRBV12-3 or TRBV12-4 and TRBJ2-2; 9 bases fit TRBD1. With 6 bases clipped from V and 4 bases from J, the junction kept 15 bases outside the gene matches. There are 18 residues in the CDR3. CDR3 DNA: TGTGCCAGCAGAACAGGAACAGGGGGCAAAGGGAGCACCGGGGAGCTGTTTTTT. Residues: CASRTGTGGKGSTGELFF.